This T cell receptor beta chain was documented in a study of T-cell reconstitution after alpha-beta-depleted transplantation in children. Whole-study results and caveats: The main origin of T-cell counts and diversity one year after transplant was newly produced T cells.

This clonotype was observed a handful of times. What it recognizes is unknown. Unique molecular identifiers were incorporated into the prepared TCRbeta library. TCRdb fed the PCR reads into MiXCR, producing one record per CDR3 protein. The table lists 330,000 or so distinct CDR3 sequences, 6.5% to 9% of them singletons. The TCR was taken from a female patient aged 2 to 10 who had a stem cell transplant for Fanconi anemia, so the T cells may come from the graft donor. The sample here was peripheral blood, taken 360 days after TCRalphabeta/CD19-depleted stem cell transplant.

CDR3 loop: CASSLITETQYF. The CDR3 region has the DNA TGTGCCAGCTCACTCATTACGGAGACCCAGTACTTC. J is TRBJ2-5 and V is TRBV18; D ambiguous. V was trimmed by 4 bases and J by 5 bases, leaving 8 bases between them. The germline gives CDR1 KGHSH, CDR2 LQKENI. The CDR3 has 12 residues. The full variable domain, its missing parts supplied by reference TRBV18 and TRBJ2-5, is NAGVMQNPRHLVRRRGQEARLRCSPMKGHSHVYWYRQLPEEGLKFMVYLQKENIIDESGMPKERFSAEFPKEGPSILRIQQVVRGDSAAYFCASSLITETQYFGPGTRLLVL.